Included here is one T cell receptor beta chain sequence, with context. The data stem from a study of T cells in Graves' hyperthyroidism and ophthalmopathy. Trimming removed 6 bases from V and 0 bases from J, with 15 bases in between. The CDR3 loop spans 14 amino acids. Looked up from germline, CDR1 is DFQATT and CDR2 is SNEGSKA (reference sequence). Amplification of TCR beta CDR3 regions was performed using RNA transcripts as template. RT-PCR in the first round (using the HTBI primer set) targeted the TCR CDR3. TCRdb recomputed calls from the multiplex PCR reads with MiXCR, one row per CDR3 protein. There are about 200,000 distinct CDR3 sequences in the sample; around a sixth occur only once, and more than 50% lies in the top ten. Patients showing uncontrolled infection, other autoimmune disease, pregnancy or lactation were ineligible.

Sequencing was performed on blood. This chain uses TRBV20-1 with TRBJ2-7; D is perhaps TRBD2 (6 bases). The sequence was collected from a woman aged 50 to 60 with Graves' hyperthyroidism. Here the CDR3 DNA reads TGCAGTGCCAACCCGGGACTTTCCTCCTACGAGCAGTACTTC. Its protein product is CSANPGLSSYEQYF.